The 5 T cell receptor beta chains below all came from one sample that was sequenced in a study of blood T cell repertoires in COVID-19. Produced via immunoSEQ multiplex PCR; TCRdb's table is partial and in-frame only. The sample lists about 190,000 clones, roughly 80% occurring once. The sequenced sample consisted of peripheral blood. These receptors originate from a woman between 45 and 65 years old with acute or convalescent COVID-19.

The chain combines TRBV4-1 with TRBJ2-3; possible D gene TRBD1, 6 bases. V was shortened by 7 bases and J by 6 bases, with 17 bases between the two germline ends. There are 14 residues in the CDR3. In germline, CDR1 is MGHRA, CDR2 YSYEKL. This CDR3 is CASIGQGHSDTQYF. CDR3 DNA sequence: TGCGCCAGCATAGGGCAGGGGCATTCCGATACGCAGTATTTT.

The rearrangement uses TRBV20-1 and TRBJ2-5; no clear D. The V gene lost 3 bases and the J gene lost 1 base, with 3 bases spanning the gap. Germline values: CDR1 DFQATT, CDR2 SNEGSKA (reference sequence). The CDR3 is 11 amino acids. CDR3 DNA: TGCAGTGCTAGCAGCCAAGAGACCCAGTACTTC. Residues: CSASSQETQYF.

In the case of this clone: Germline is not matched at one junction end, which may reflect a read error. The V gene is TRBV5-1, the J gene TRBJ2-1, with 9 positions matching TRBD2. This CDR3 spans 16 amino acids. Germline-derived CDR1 and CDR2 are SGHRS and YFSETQ. As DNA, the CDR3 is TGCGTCAGCAGCTTGGGCCCGACTAGCGGATCGAATGAGCAGTTCTTC. It translates to CVSSLGPTSGSNEQFF.

CDR3 nucleotides: TGTGCCAGCTCACCACTTCGGGGAGAGACCCAGTACTTC. Encoded protein: CASSPLRGETQYF. V gene TRBV18 combines with J gene TRBJ2-5; a possible D gene is TRBD2 (5 bases). With 1 base removed from V and 4 bases from J, the gap between germline ends came to 7 bases. CDR3 size: 13 residues. The germline gives CDR1 KGHSH, CDR2 LQKENI.

The chain links TRBV24-1 to TRBJ2-7; no reliable D call. V lost 6 bases to trimming and J lost 3 bases, with 14 bases between them. CDR1 and CDR2 (germline): KGHDR, SFDVKD. The length of the CDR3 is 14 residues. The CDR3 reads CATSRGGSFYEQYF. The DNA of the CDR3 is TGTGCCACCAGTCGCGGCGGCAGCTTCTACGAGCAGTACTTC.